This TCR beta chain was recorded in a study of blood T cell repertoires in COVID-19. At the level of the study: Collection of acute and convalescent COVID-19 samples took place in the United States, Italy and Spain. PBMCs, B-cell-depleted T cells, or T cells provided the cDNA or gDNA that made up the material.

V lost 4 bases and J lost 0; bases outside the gene matches: 6. Germline V gives CDR1 SGHRS, CDR2 YFSETQ. The CDR3 spans 15 residues. Study processing details: The authors estimated nucleated cell counts from reference gene primer amplification. The data were produced by immunoSEQ multiplex PCR, yet TCRdb's version contains in-frame clones alone and is incomplete. V and J calls and clone size come straight from that table; D and trimming were deduced from the DNA. The sample includes hundreds of thousands of clones, around 90% of them seen just once. V is TRBV5-1 and J is TRBJ1-1, with 7 nucleotides matching TRBD1. The source material was peripheral blood. The source of this sequence is a woman aged 50 to 60 who had recovered from COVID-19. CDR3 residues: CASSVTGSLNTEAFF. The CDR3 DNA sequence: TGCGCCAGCAGCGTGACAGGGTCCTTGAACACTGAAGCTTTCTTT.